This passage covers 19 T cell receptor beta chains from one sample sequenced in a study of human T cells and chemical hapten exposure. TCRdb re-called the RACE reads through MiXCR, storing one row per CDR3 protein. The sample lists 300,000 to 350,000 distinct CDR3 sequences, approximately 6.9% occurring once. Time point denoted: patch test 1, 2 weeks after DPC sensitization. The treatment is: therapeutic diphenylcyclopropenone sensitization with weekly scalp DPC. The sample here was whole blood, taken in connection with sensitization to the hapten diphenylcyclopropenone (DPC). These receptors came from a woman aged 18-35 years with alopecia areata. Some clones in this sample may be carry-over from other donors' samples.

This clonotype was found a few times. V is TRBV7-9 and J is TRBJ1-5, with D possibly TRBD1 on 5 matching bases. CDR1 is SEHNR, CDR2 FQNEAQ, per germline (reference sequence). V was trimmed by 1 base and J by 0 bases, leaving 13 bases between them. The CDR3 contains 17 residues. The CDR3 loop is CASSLGSGDSSNQPQHF. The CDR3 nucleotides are TGTGCCAGCAGCTTAGGTTCGGGGGACTCTAGCAATCAGCCCCAGCATTTT.

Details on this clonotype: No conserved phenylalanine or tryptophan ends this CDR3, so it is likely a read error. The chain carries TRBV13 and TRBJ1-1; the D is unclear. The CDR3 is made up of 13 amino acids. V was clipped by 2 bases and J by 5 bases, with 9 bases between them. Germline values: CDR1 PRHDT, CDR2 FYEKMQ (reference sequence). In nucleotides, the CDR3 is TGTGCCAGCAGCTTAAGGTCTGGGACTGAAGCTTTCATT. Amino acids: CASSLRSGTEAFI.

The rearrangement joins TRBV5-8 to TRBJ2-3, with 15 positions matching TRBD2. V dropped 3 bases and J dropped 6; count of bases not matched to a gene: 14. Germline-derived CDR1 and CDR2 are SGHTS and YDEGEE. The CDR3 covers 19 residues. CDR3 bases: TGTGCCAGCAGCTGGGGACTAGCGGGGGGCGCCCTACGTTCGGATACGCAGTATTTT. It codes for CASSWGLAGGALRSDTQYF.

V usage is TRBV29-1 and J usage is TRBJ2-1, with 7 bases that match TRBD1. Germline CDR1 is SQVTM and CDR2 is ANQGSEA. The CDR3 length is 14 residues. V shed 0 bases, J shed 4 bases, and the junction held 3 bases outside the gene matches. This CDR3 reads CSVEDRDSYNEQFF. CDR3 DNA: TGCAGCGTTGAAGATAGGGACAGTTACAATGAGCAGTTCTTC.

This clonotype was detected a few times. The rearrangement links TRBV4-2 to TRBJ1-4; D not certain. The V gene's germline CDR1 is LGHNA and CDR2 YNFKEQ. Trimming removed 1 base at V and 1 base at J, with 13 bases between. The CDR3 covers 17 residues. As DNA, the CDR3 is TGTGCCAGCAGCCAAGGGGGATTACAAGGAACTAATGAAAAACTGTTTTTT. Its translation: CASSQGGLQGTNEKLFF.

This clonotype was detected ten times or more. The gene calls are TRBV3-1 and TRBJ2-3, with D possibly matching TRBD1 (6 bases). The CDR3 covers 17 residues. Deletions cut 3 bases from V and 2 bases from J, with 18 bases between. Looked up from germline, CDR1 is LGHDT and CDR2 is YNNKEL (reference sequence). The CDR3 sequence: CASSHVPGQDPTDTQYF. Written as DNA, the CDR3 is TGTGCCAGCAGCCACGTCCCGGGACAAGATCCCACAGATACGCAGTATTTT.

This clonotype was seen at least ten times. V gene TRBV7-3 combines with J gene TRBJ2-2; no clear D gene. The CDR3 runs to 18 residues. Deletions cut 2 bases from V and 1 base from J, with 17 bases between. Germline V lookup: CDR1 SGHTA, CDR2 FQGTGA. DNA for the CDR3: TGTGCCAGCAGCTTAGTCCGAGGAGCCGCAGGGAACACCGGGGAGCTGTTTTTT. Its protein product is CASSLVRGAAGNTGELFF.

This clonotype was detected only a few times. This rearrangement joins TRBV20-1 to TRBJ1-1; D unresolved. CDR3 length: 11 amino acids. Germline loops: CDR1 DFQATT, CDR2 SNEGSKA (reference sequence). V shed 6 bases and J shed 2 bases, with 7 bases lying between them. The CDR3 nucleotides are TGCAGTGCGGCGGCCAACACTGAAGCTTTCTTT. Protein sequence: CSAAANTEAFF.

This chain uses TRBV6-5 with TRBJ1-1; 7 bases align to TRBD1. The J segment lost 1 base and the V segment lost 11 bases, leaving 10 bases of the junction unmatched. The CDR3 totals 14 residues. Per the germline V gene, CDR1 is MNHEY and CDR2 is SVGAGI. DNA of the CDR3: TGTGCCTCCCTGACAGGGAGCACGAACACTGAAGCTTTCTTT. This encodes CASLTGSTNTEAFF.

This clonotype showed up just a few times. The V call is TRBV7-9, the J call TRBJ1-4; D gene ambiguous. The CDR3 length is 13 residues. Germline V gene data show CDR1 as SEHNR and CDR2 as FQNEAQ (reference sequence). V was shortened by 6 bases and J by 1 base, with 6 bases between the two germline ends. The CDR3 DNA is TGTGCCAGCAGGTGGGAAACTAATGAAAAACTGTTTTTT. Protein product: CASRWETNEKLFF.

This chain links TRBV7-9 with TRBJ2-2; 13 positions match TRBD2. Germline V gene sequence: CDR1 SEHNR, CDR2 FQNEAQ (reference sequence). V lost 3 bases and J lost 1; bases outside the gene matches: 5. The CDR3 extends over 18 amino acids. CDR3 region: CASSFPGTSGENTGELFF. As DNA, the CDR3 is TGTGCCAGCAGCTTTCCCGGGACTAGCGGGGAGAACACCGGGGAGCTGTTTTTT.

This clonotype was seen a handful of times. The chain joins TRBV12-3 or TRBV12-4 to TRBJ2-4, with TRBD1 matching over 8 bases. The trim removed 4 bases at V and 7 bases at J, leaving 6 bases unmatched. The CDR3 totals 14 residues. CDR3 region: CASSYDRGRNIQYF. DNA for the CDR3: TGTGCCAGCAGTTACGACAGGGGTCGGAACATTCAGTACTTC.

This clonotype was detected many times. The CDR3 region is CASSFSPYEQYF. Here the CDR3 DNA reads TGTGCCAGCAGTTTCTCGCCCTACGAGCAGTACTTC. The chain has TRBV6-2 or TRBV6-3 and TRBJ2-7; D is undetermined. The CDR3 totals 12 residues. In germline, CDR1 is MNHEY, CDR2 SVGEGT. The V end was cut by 4 bases, the J end by 2 bases, with 6 bases between.

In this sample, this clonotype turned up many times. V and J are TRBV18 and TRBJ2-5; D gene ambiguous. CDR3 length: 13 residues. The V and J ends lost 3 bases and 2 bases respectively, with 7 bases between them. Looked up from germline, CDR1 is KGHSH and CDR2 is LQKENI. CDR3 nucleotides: TGTGCCAGCTCACCGGGGTTTCAAGAGACCCAGTACTTC. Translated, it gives CASSPGFQETQYF.

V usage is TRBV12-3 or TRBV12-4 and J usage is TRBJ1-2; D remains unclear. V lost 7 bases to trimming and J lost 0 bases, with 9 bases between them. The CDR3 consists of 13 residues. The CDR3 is CASTQRSNYGYTF. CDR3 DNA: TGTGCCAGCACTCAGAGGTCTAACTATGGCTACACCTTC.

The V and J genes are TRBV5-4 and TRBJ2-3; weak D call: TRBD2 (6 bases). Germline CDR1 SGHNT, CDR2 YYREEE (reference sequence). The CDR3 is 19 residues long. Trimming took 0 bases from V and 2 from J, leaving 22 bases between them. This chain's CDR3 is CASSLAGLLNGGLTDTQYF. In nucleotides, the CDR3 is TGTGCCAGCAGCTTGGCCGGGCTCCTCAACGGGGGACTCACAGATACGCAGTATTTT. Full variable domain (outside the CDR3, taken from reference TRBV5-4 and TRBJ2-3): ETGVTQSPTHLIKTRGQQVTLRCSSQSGHNTVSWYQQALGQGPQFIFQYYREEENGRGNFPPRFSGLQFPNYSSELNVNALELDDSALYLCASSLAGLLNGGLTDTQYFGPGTRLTVL.

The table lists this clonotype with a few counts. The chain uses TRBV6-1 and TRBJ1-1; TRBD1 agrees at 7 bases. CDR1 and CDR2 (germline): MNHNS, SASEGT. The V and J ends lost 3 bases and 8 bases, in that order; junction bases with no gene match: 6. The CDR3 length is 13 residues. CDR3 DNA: TGTGCCAGCAGTGAGGTCGGGACAGACGAAGCTTTCTTT. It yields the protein CASSEVGTDEAFF.

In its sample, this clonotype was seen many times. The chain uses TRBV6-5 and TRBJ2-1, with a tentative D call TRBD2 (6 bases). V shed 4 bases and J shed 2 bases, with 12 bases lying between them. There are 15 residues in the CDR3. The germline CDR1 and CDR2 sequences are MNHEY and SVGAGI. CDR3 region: CASSSSVGAYNEQFF. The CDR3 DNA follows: TGTGCCAGCAGTTCTAGCGTGGGAGCCTACAATGAGCAGTTCTTC.

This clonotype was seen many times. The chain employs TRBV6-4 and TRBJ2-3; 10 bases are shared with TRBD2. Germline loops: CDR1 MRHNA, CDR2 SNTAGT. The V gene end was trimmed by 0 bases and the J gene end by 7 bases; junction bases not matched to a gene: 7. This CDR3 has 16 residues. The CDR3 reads CASSDSNSGGPNTQYF. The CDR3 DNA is TGTGCCAGCAGTGACTCAAATAGCGGGGGGCCTAATACGCAGTATTTT.